A selection of T cell receptor beta chains follows, all from one sample in a study of blood T cell repertoires in COVID-19. The data were produced by immunoSEQ multiplex PCR, yet TCRdb's version contains in-frame clones alone and is incomplete. The sample lists fewer than 250,000 clones; 84% were seen once. The sequenced sample consisted of peripheral blood. The source is a woman between 50 and 59 years old with active or convalescent COVID-19. The CDR3 runs from the conserved cysteine through the conserved F or W. Each record gives: D gene, V gene, clone size, J gene, CDR3 DNA, CDR3 protein. A D gene is named only where the DNA matches it firmly. The size of a clone is reported for some rows only, either as once, few or many, or as a class for expanded clones.

>.|TRBV2|many|TRBJ2-7
TGTGCCAGCAGAACTGACTCGATAGGCGAGCAGTACTTC
CASRTDSIGEQYF
>.|TRBV19|.|TRBJ1-1
TGTGCCAGTAGTATAATGAGGGGGACTGAAGCTTTCTTT
CASSIMRGTEAFF
>TRBD2|TRBV6-1|.|TRBJ2-3
TGTGCCAGCAGTGAGGGGCGGGGGATTGGCACAGATACGCAGTATTTT
CASSEGRGIGTDTQYF
>.|TRBV4-1|.|TRBJ1-2
TGCGCCAGCAACCACAGGGATTTACTTAACTATGGCTACACCTTC
CASNHRDLLNYGYTF
>.|TRBV6-4|.|TRBJ1-5
TGTGCCAGCAGTGAAGGGGTTGGGAATCAGCCCCAGCATTTT
CASSEGVGNQPQHF
>.|TRBV10-3|.|TRBJ1-3
TGTGCCTCCCGGACCGGGGACACCATATATTTT
CASRTGDTIYF
>.|TRBV28|.|TRBJ2-6
TGTGCCAGTCTTCCAGGGTCTTCTGGGGCCAACGTCCTGACTTTC
CASLPGSSGANVLTF
>.|TRBV9|.|TRBJ1-1
TGTGCCAGCAGCGTCGACGGAGGTAGCATACCTAACACTGAAGCTTTCTTT
CASSVDGGSIPNTEAFF
>.|TRBV5-4|.|TRBJ1-2
TGTGCCAGCAGCTTGGGTCAGGGAGGGGACTATGGCTACACCTTC
CASSLGQGGDYGYTF
>.|TRBV6-5|.|TRBJ2-3
TGTGCCAGCAGTTATTCCCCCTACTTGGATACGCAGTATTTT
CASSYSPYLDTQYF
>.|TRBV10-2|.|TRBJ1-6
TGCGCCAGCAGTGAAGGGCAGGGTCGGTCACCCCTCCACTTT
CASSEGQGRSPLHF
>.|TRBV13|.|TRBJ2-4
TGTGCCAGCAGCGAAGAAGTACTAGCCAAAAACATTCAGTACTTC
CASSEEVLAKNIQYF
>.|TRBV12-5|.|TRBJ2-5
TGTGCTAGTGGTTTGGTAGGCGGAGGACAAGAGACCCAGTACTTC
CASGLVGGGQETQYF
>.|TRBV3-1/TRBV3-2|.|TRBJ1-2
TGTGCCAGCAGCCAAGTCGGGGGGTCGGTTGGCTACACCTTC
CASSQVGGSVGYTF
>TRBD2|TRBV10-2|.|TRBJ2-7
TGCGCCAGCAGTGTAAGGACTAGCGGAGGCTCCTACGAGCAGTACTTC
CASSVRTSGGSYEQYF
>.|TRBV7-9|.|TRBJ1-3
TGTGCCAGCAGCCCTAATACTGGAAACACCATATATTTT
CASSPNTGNTIYF
>.|TRBV10-3|.|TRBJ1-1
TGTGCCACCGGACAGTTGAACACTGAAGCTTTCTTT
CATGQLNTEAFF
>TRBD1|TRBV15|.|TRBJ2-5
TGTGCCACCAGCAGGCCCGGGACAGGTCAAGAGACCCAGTACTTC
CATSRPGTGQETQYF
>.|TRBV5-4|.|TRBJ1-2
TGTGCCAGCAGCGACCGACAGAACTATGGCTACACCTTC
CASSDRQNYGYTF
>.|TRBV2|once|TRBJ1-1
TGTGCCAGCAGACTTACCGAGAACACTGAAGCTTTCTTT
CASRLTENTEAFF
>.|TRBV27|.|TRBJ2-7
TGTGCCAGCGGACAGACGACATACGAGCAGTACTTC
CASGQTTYEQYF
>.|TRBV5-1|.|TRBJ1-6
TGCGCCAGCAGCTTGGCGGGACACGGGTCACCCCTCCACTTT
CASSLAGHGSPLHF
>.|TRBV7-2|.|TRBJ2-2
TGTGCCAGCAGCTTCTTGAGAGAGAACGGGGAGCTGTTTTTT
CASSFLRENGELFF
>.|TRBV20-1|.|TRBJ2-1
TGCAGTATACTGAGCGGGCCCGAGCAGTTCTTC
CSILSGPEQFF
>TRBD1|TRBV2|.|TRBJ2-1
TGTGCCAGCAGTGGGGACAGGGAGAGGATATTGAATGAGCAGTTCTTC
CASSGDRERILNEQFF
>.|TRBV7-6|.|TRBJ2-1
TGTGCCAGCAGCCAAGGGTCGGGGATAGAAGGTTTCCACAATGAGCAGTTCTTC
CASSQGSGIEGFHNEQFF
>.|TRBV5-1|.|TRBJ1-5
TGCGCCAGCAGCTTGGAGGGGAATGGACAGCCCCAGCATTTT
CASSLEGNGQPQHF
>.|TRBV5-1|.|TRBJ1-2
TGCGCCAGCAGCAGGGGGACGGACTATGGCTACACCTTC
CASSRGTDYGYTF
>.|TRBV11-1|.|TRBJ1-2
TGTGCCAGCAGCTCCGTTGGGGAGGGCTCACTTGGCTACACCTTC
CASSSVGEGSLGYTF
>TRBD2|TRBV19|.|TRBJ2-1
TGTGCCAGTAGTATCGGCGGGGGTTACAATGAGCAGTTCTTC
CASSIGGGYNEQFF
>TRBD2|TRBV27|.|TRBJ2-5
TGTGCCAGCAGTCCCCTGGTAGCGGGAGGGGGGGAGACCCAGTACTTC
CASSPLVAGGGETQYF
>.|TRBV3-1/TRBV3-2|.|TRBJ2-2
TGTGCCAGCAGCCAAGATAGCCGGAACACCGGGGAGCTGTTTTTT
CASSQDSRNTGELFF
>.|TRBV3-1/TRBV3-2|.|TRBJ1-3
TGTGCCAGCAGCGACGCAGGCACTGGAAACACCATATATTTT
CASSDAGTGNTIYF
>.|TRBV12-3/TRBV12-4|.|TRBJ1-5
TGTGCCAGCAGTCCTAGGCTCAATCAGCCCCAGCATTTT
CASSPRLNQPQHF
>.|TRBV3-1/TRBV3-2|.|TRBJ1-5
TGTGCCAGCAGCCTAATGGGGCTTGGACAGCCCCAGCATTTT
CASSLMGLGQPQHF
>.|TRBV11-2|.|TRBJ2-1
TGTGCCAGCAGCTTAGTTGCGGACAGACCCCCAGGGGAGCAGTTCTTC
CASSLVADRPPGEQFF
>TRBD1|TRBV5-1|.|TRBJ1-5
TGCGCCAGTCGAACCGGGACAGGGGATCAGCCCCAGCATTTT
CASRTGTGDQPQHF
>TRBD2|TRBV7-6|.|TRBJ2-5
TGTGCCAGCAGCTATAGGGCAGCGGGAGTTGAGACCCAGTACTTC
CASSYRAAGVETQYF
>.|TRBV5-1|.|TRBJ1-1
TGCGCCAGCAGCTTGGCCTTAGGGGGGGTCGTTTCTGAAGCTTTCTTT
CASSLALGGVVSEAFF
>TRBD1|TRBV6-4|.|TRBJ1-1
TGTGCCAGCAGGACAGGGGGCGGGAAAGCTTTCTTT
CASRTGGGKAFF
>.|TRBV5-6|.|TRBJ2-1
TGTGCCAGCAGCATGGGACTCTTCAATGAGCAGTTCTTC
CASSMGLFNEQFF
>.|TRBV5-1|.|TRBJ2-6
TGCGCCAGCAGCTTGAGGTCCCCCGGGTCGGGAGGGGCCAACGTCCTGACTTTC
CASSLRSPGSGGANVLTF
>.|TRBV28|once|TRBJ2-7
TGTGCCAGCAGTTTAGGGGGGGCAGGGGGCGGATCCACCTACGAGCAGTACTTC
CASSLGGAGGGSTYEQYF
>TRBD1|TRBV7-9|.|TRBJ2-1
TGTGCCAGCAGCCAGACAGGGCTAGGCTACAATGAGCAGTTCTTC
CASSQTGLGYNEQFF
>TRBD1|TRBV6-2/TRBV6-3|few|TRBJ1-5
TGTGCCAGCAGCCGGGACAGGGTGTTGCAGCCCCAGCATTTT
CASSRDRVLQPQHF
>.|TRBV2|.|TRBJ2-5
TGTGCCAGCAGTGGAAGGGCTAGCAGGGAGACCCAGTACTTC
CASSGRASRETQYF
>.|TRBV5-5|.|TRBJ2-7
TGTGCCAGCAGCCTGGGCTGGGGCAGTTCCTACGAGCAGTACTTC
CASSLGWGSSYEQYF
>.|TRBV7-2|.|TRBJ1-5
TGTGCCAGCAGCTTAGCGAGAGCCGGGTCGGGGCAGCCCCAGCATTTT
CASSLARAGSGQPQHF
>TRBD2|TRBV3-1/TRBV3-2|few|TRBJ2-3
TGTGCCAGCAGCCAAGAGGTCGGGGGGTGGGGGACAGATACGCAGTATTTT
CASSQEVGGWGTDTQYF
>TRBD1|TRBV28|.|TRBJ1-2
TGTGCCAGCAGTTTACAAGGACAGGGTATCTATGGCTACACCTTC
CASSLQGQGIYGYTF